This is a list of T cell receptor beta chains from one sample in a study of PD-1 blockade in mismatch repair-deficient tumors. Only in-frame clones appear in the TCRdb table, and some are missing; sequencing was by immunoSEQ multiplex PCR. Of about 120,000 clones in the sample, around nine tenths were seen once. The specimen comprised peripheral blood, sampled approximately 72 weeks after starting pembrolizumab. The receptors originated from an adult with mismatch repair-deficient cancer. CDR3s include the opening cysteine and the closing phenylalanine or tryptophan. D genes are given only for firm matches. A row's size may be missing; if present it is once, few, many or a size class.

TRBV7-9	-	TRBD2	TRBJ2-1	17	TGTGCCAGCAGCCCACAACTACTAGCGGGAGGATACAATGAGCAGTTCTTC	CASSPQLLAGGYNEQFF
TRBV2	-	TRBD1	TRBJ2-7	16	TGTGCCAGCAGTGAAGCGCAGGACAGGCTGATCTACGAGCAGTACTTC	CASSEAQDRLIYEQYF
TRBV19	-	-	TRBJ1-1	13	TGTGCCAGTAGTATAGTCCAGAACACTGAAGCTTTCTTT	CASSIVQNTEAFF
TRBV19	-	-	TRBJ2-7	12	TGTGCCAGTCGCGGGCTCGAGGACGAGCAGTACTTC	CASRGLEDEQYF
TRBV7-9	few	-	TRBJ1-4	14	TGTGCCAGCAGCTTAGCTGGGCAGAATGAAAAACTGTTTTTT	CASSLAGQNEKLFF
TRBV27	-	-	TRBJ2-2	16	TGTGCCAGCAGTTTAAGGGTCGACCGGGGTACCGGGGAGCTGTTTTTT	CASSLRVDRGTGELFF
TRBV19	-	TRBD2	TRBJ2-7	13	TGTGCCAGTTCTAGCGGGACGGCCTACGAGCAGTACTTC	CASSSGTAYEQYF
TRBV29-1	-	-	TRBJ2-7	10	TGCAGCGCTTGTCACTATTTTCGGTACTTC	CSACHYFRYF
TRBV30	-	-	TRBJ2-4	17	TGTGCCTGGAATGCAATGGATGGGACTTTAGCCAAAAACATTCAGTACTTC	CAWNAMDGTLAKNIQYF
TRBV7-3	-	-	TRBJ2-7	18	TGTGCCAGCAGCTTAATGTACGAGGTGGACAGCTACTCCTACGAGCAGTACTTC	CASSLMYEVDSYSYEQYF
TRBV28	-	TRBD2	TRBJ2-7	18	TGTGCCAGCAGTTTTATCGGGACTAGCGTTTCAGGACGGTACGAGCAGTACTTC	CASSFIGTSVSGRYEQYF
TRBV30	-	-	TRBJ2-7	14	TGTGCCTGGAGTTTTACATCGGACTCCTACGAGCAGTACTTC	CAWSFTSDSYEQYF
TRBV7-4	-	-	TRBJ2-7	15	TGTGCCAGCAGTCTAACGGGGGAAGTCGCCTACGAGCAGTACTTC	CASSLTGEVAYEQYF
TRBV19	few	TRBD1	TRBJ1-2	16	TGTGCCAGCCTGGGGGGACGGACAGGGGGCAACTATGGCTACACCTTC	CASLGGRTGGNYGYTF
TRBV7-2	-	TRBD2	TRBJ2-7	13	TGTGCCAGCAGCCGTGGACTAGCCTACGAGCAGTACTTC	CASSRGLAYEQYF
TRBV7-9	-	-	TRBJ1-3	16	TGTGCCAGCAGCTCCATCTTCCGGGACCGTGGAAACACCATATATTTT	CASSSIFRDRGNTIYF
TRBV19	-	TRBD2	TRBJ2-1	13	TGTGCCAGCGGTGGTGGCGGGAGTTTGGAGCAGTTCTTC	CASGGGGSLEQFF
TRBV9	-	TRBD2	TRBJ2-1	15	TGTGCCAGCAGCGTAGCTAGCGGGAGAATCGATGAGCAGTTCTTC	CASSVASGRIDEQFF
TRBV5-5	-	-	TRBJ2-7	14	TGTGCCAGCAGGATTGGGGCTGGGTCCTACGAGCAGTACTTC	CASRIGAGSYEQYF